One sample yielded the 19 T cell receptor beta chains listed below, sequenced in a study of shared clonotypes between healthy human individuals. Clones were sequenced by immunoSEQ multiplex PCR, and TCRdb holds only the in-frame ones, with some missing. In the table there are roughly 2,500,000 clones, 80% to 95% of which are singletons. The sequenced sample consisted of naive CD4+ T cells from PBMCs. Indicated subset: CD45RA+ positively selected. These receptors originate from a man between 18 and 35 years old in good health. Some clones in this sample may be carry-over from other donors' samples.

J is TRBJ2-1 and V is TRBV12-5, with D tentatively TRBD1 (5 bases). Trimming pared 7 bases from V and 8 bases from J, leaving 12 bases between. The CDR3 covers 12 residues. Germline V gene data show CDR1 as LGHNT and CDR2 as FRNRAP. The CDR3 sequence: CASARIGDEQFF. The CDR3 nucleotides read TGTGCTAGTGCCCGGATAGGGGATGAGCAGTTCTTC.

For the CDR3, the DNA is TGTGCCAGCAGTGAAGAAGGAACTAGCGGACTAGTTGAGCAGTTCTTC. It yields the protein CASSEEGTSGLVEQFF. The V call is TRBV6-1, the J call TRBJ2-1; 8 positions match TRBD2. The junction had 11 bases not matched to a gene; V was cut back by 1 base and J by 9 bases. Looked up from germline, CDR1 is MNHNS and CDR2 is SASEGT. The length of the CDR3 is 16 residues.

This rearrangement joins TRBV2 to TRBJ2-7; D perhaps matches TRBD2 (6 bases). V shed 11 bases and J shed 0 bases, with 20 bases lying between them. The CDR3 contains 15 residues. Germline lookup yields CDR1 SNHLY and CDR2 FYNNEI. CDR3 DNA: TGTGCCGGCAAGACTGGGGGGTCACTCTCCTACGAGCAGTACTTC. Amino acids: CAGKTGGSLSYEQYF.

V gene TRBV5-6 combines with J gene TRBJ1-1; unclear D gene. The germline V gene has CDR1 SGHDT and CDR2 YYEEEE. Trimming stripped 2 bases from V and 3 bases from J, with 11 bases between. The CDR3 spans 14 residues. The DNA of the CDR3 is TGTGCCAGCAGCTTTGCGTCACGAGACACTGAAGCTTTCTTT. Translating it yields CASSFASRDTEAFF.

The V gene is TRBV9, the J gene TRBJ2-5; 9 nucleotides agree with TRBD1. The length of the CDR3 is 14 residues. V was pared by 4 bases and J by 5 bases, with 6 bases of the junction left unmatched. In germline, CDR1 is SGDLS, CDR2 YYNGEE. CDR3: CASSPRTGVETQYF. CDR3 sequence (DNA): TGTGCCAGCAGCCCCAGGACAGGGGTGGAGACCCAGTACTTC.

Here the CDR3 reads CASSLRQLGAEAFF. The CDR3 region has the DNA TGTGCCAGCAGCTTAAGACAGCTCGGGGCTGAAGCTTTCTTT. V gene TRBV7-2 combines with J gene TRBJ1-1; perhaps TRBD1 as D (5 bases). Germline loops: CDR1 SGHTA, CDR2 FQGNSA. V lost 2 bases and J lost 6, with 13 bases in between. The CDR3 totals 14 residues. Together with reference TRBV7-2 and TRBJ1-1, the CDR3 gives the full variable domain: GAGVSQSPSNKVTEKGKDVELRCDPISGHTALYWYRQSLGQGLEFLIYFQGNSAPDKSGLPSDRFSAERTGGSVSTLTIQRTQQEDSAVYLCASSLRQLGAEAFFGQGTRLTVV.

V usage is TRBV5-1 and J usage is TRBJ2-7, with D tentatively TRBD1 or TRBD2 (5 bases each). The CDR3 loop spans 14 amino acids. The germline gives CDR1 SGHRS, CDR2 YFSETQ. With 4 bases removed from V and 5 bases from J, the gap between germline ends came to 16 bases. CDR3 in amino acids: CASSRDQGFDEQYF. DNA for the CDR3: TGCGCCAGCAGCAGGGACCAGGGTTTCGACGAGCAGTACTTC.

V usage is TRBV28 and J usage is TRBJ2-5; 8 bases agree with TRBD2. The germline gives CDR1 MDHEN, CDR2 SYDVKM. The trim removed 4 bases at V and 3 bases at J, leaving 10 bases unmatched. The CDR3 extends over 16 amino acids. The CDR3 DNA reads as TGTGCCAGCAGTTCCACTCTACAGCGGGAGAAAGAGACCCAGTACTTC. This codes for CASSSTLQREKETQYF.

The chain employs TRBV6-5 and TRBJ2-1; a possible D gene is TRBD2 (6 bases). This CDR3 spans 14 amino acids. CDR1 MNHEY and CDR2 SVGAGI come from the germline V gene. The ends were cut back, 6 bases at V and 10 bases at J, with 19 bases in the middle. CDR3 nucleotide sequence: TGTGCCAGCAGAGAACTAGCCGGTGTTAGGGAGCAGTTCTTC. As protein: CASRELAGVREQFF.

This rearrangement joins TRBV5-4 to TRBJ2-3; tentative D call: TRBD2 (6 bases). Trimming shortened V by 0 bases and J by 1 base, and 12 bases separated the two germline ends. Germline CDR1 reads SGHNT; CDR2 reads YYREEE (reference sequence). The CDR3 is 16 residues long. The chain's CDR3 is CASSLDAGRGTDTQYF. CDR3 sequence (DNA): TGTGCCAGCAGCTTGGATGCGGGAAGGGGCACAGATACGCAGTATTTT. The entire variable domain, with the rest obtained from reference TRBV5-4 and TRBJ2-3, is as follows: ETGVTQSPTHLIKTRGQQVTLRCSSQSGHNTVSWYQQALGQGPQFIFQYYREEENGRGNFPPRFSGLQFPNYSSELNVNALELDDSALYLCASSLDAGRGTDTQYFGPGTRLTVL.

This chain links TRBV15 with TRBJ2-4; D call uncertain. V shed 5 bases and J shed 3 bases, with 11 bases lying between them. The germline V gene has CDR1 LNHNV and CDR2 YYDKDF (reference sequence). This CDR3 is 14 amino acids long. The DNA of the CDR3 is TGTGCCACCAGCGGCTGGGAATACAAAAACATTCAGTACTTC. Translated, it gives CATSGWEYKNIQYF. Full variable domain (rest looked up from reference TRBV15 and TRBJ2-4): DAMVIQNPRYQVTQFGKPVTLSCSQTLNHNVMYWYQQKSSQAPKLLFHYYDKDFNNEADTPDNFQSRRPNTSFCFLDIRSPGLGDTAMYLCATSGWEYKNIQYFGAGTRLSVL.

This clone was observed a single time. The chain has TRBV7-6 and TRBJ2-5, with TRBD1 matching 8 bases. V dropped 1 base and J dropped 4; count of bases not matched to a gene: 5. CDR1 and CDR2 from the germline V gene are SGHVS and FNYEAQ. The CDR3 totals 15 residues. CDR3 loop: CASSLGPGGLETQYF. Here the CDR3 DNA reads TGTGCCAGCAGCTTAGGTCCAGGGGGCTTAGAGACCCAGTACTTC.

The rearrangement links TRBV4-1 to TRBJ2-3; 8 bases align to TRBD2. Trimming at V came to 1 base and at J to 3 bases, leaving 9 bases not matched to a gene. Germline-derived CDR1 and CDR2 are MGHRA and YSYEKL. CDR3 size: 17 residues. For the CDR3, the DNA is TGCGCCAGCAGCCAAGTCACCGGGACTAGGGCGACAGATACGCAGTATTTT. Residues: CASSQVTGTRATDTQYF.

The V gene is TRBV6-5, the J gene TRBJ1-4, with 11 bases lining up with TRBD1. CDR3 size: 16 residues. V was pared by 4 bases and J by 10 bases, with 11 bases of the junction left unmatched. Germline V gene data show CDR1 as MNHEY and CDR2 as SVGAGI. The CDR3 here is CASSLETRDRGGKLFF. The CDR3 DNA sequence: TGTGCCAGCAGTTTAGAGACCCGGGACAGGGGGGGAAAACTGTTTTTT.

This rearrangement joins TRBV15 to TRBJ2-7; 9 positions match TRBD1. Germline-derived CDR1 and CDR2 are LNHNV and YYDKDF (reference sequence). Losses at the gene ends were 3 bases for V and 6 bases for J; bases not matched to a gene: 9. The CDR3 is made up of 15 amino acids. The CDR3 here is CATSRPPGQGFEQYF. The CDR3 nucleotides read TGTGCCACCAGCAGGCCTCCGGGACAGGGTTTCGAGCAGTACTTC.

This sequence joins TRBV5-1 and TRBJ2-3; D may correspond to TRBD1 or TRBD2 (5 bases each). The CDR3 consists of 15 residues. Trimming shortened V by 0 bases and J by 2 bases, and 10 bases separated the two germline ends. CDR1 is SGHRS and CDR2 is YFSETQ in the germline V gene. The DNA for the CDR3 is TGCGCCAGCAGCTTGGGGGACCGAGCCACAGATACGCAGTATTTT. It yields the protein CASSLGDRATDTQYF. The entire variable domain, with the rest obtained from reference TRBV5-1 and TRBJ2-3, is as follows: KAGVTQTPRYLIKTRGQQVTLSCSPISGHRSVSWYQQTPGQGLQFLFEYFSETQRNKGNFPGRFSGRQFSNSRSEMNVSTLELGDSALYLCASSLGDRATDTQYFGPGTRLTVL.

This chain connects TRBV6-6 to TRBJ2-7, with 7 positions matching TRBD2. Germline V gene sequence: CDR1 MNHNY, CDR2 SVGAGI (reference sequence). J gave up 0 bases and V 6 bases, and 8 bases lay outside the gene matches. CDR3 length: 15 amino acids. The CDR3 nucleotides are TGTGCCAGCAGCCGCCGCGGGAGCAGCTCCTACGAGCAGTACTTC. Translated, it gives CASSRRGSSSYEQYF.

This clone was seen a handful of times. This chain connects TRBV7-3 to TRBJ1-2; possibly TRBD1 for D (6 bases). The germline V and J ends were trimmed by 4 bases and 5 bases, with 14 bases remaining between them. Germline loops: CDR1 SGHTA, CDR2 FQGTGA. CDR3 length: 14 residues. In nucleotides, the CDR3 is TGTGCCAGCAGCTCACCTGGGGGGGCTTATGGCTACACCTTC. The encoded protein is CASSSPGGAYGYTF.

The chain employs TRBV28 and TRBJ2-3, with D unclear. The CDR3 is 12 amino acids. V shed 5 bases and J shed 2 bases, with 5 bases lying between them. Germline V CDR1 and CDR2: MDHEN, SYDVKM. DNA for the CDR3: TGTGCCAGCAGTATAACCACAGATACGCAGTATTTT. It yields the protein CASSITTDTQYF. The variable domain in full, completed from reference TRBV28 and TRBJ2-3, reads DVKVTQSSRYLVKRTGEKVFLECVQDMDHENMFWYRQDPGLGLRLIYFSYDVKMKEKGDIPEGYSVSREKKERFSLILESASTNQTSMYLCASSITTDTQYFGPGTRLTVL.